The 7 T cell receptor beta chains reported below all come from one sample, sequenced in a study of T cells in Graves' hyperthyroidism and ophthalmopathy. RNA transcripts gave rise to amplified TCR beta CDR3 regions. HTBI primers were the set used in a first-round RT-PCR of the TCR CDR3. TCRdb reanalysed the multiplex PCR reads using MiXCR and keeps one entry per CDR3 protein. This table has about 640,000 distinct CDR3 sequences, about 15% appearing once. The specimen was blood. The receptor set was obtained from a woman between 45 and 60 years old with Graves' ophthalmopathy.

This clonotype was found many times. CDR3 protein: CASSSRDNQPQHF. CDR3 bases: TGTGCCAGCAGTTCCCGCGACAATCAGCCCCAGCATTTT. The chain has TRBV12-3 or TRBV12-4 and TRBJ1-5; no definite D call. V was clipped by 4 bases and J by 3 bases, with 7 bases between them. This CDR3 spans 13 amino acids.

This clonotype was detected only a few times. The chain joins TRBV6-1 to TRBJ2-3, with 9 bases fitting TRBD2. This CDR3 comprises 16 residues. J was trimmed by 5 bases and V by 5 bases; bases with no gene match: 11. CDR1 and CDR2 (germline): MNHNS, SASEGT. In nucleotides, the CDR3 is TGTGCCAGCAGTCCAAGACTAGCGGAGGCGGGAGATACGCAGTATTTT. It specifies CASSPRLAEAGDTQYF.

This clonotype has only a few counts. The chain carries TRBV28 and TRBJ2-2; possible D gene TRBD2, 6 bases. Deletions cut 2 bases from V and 4 bases from J, with 17 bases between. The CDR3 is 17 residues long. Germline V CDR1 and CDR2: MDHEN, SYDVKM. For the CDR3, the DNA is TGTGCCAGCAGTTTAACTAGGAGTCGGGGAGGCACCGGGGAGCTGTTTTTT. Amino acid sequence: CASSLTRSRGGTGELFF.

This clonotype was counted at least ten times. The gene calls are TRBV30 and TRBJ2-7; 8 bases are shared with TRBD2. V was pared by 3 bases and J by 4 bases, with 14 bases of the junction left unmatched. Germline CDR1 and CDR2: GTSNPN and SVGIG (reference sequence). This CDR3 spans 16 amino acids. This CDR3 is CAWSLSVLSGRYEQYF. The CDR3 DNA reads as TGTGCCTGGAGCCTATCGGTCCTCAGCGGGAGATACGAGCAGTACTTC.

This clonotype was seen at least ten times. The chain combines TRBV7-3 with TRBJ1-1, with 8 bases fitting TRBD1. CDR1 and CDR2 (germline): SGHTA, FQGTGA. The ends lost 4 bases at V and 5 bases at J; junction bases unmatched: 6. The CDR3 runs to 14 residues. In nucleotides, the CDR3 is TGTGCCAGCAGCTCGGGGACAGGTGTGACTGAAGCTTTCTTT. This codes for CASSSGTGVTEAFF.

Concerning this clonotype: This may be a read error, as it is one base from a much larger clone. This chain links TRBV7-8 with TRBJ1-5; TRBD1 agrees at 10 bases. The CDR3 totals 16 residues. CDR1 is SGHVS, CDR2 FQNEAQ, per germline. V dropped 3 bases and J dropped 7; count of bases not matched to a gene: 9. The CDR3 protein is CASSFGWTGGNQPQHF. CDR3 in DNA: TGTGCCAGCAGCTTTGGTTGGACAGGGGGGAACCAGCCCCAGCATTTT.

This clonotype was seen ten or more times. V is TRBV5-1 and J is TRBJ2-7, with D possibly being TRBD1 or TRBD2 (5 bases each). Trimming took off 4 bases at V and 0 bases at J, with 20 bases between the two ends. This CDR3 has 17 amino acids. CDR1 SGHRS and CDR2 YFSETQ come from the germline V gene. For the CDR3, the DNA is TGCGCCAGCAGCGCCGCTTCGGGGCCCGGAGGCTCCTACGAGCAGTACTTC. This translates into CASSAASGPGGSYEQYF.